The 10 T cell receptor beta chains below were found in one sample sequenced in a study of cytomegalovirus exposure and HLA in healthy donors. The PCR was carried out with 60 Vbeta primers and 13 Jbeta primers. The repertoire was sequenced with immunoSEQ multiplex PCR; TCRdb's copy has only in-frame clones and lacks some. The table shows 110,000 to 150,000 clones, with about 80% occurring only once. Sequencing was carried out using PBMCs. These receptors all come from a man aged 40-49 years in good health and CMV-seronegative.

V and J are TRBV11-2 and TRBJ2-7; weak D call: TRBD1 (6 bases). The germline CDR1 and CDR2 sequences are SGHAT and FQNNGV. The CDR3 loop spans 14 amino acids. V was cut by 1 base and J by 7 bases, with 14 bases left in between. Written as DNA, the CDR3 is TGTGCCAGCAGCTTAGTCAACAGGGCTGGGGAGCAGTACTTC. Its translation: CASSLVNRAGEQYF.

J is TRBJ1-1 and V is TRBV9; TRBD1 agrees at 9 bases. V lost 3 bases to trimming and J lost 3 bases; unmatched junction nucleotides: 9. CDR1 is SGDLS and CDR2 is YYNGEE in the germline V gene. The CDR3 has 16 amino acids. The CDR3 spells CASSDTGGRWDTEAFF. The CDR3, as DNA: TGTGCCAGCAGCGATACAGGGGGCCGGTGGGACACTGAAGCTTTCTTT. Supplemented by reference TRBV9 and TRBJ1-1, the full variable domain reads DSGVTQTPKHLITATGQRVTLRCSPRSGDLSVYWYQQSLDQGLQFLIQYYNGEERAKGNILERFSAQQFPDLHSELNLSSLELGDSALYFCASSDTGGRWDTEAFFGQGTRLTVV.

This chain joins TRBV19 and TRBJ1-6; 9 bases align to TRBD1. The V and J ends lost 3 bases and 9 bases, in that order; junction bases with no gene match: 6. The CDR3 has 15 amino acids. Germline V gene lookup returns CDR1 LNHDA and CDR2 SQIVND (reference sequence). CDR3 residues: CASSMVNRGRSPLHF. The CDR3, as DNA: TGTGCCAGTAGTATGGTAAACAGGGGGCGTTCACCCCTCCACTTT. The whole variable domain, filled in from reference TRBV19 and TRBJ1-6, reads DGGITQSPKYLFRKEGQNVTLSCEQNLNHDAMYWYRQDPGQGLRLIYYSQIVNDFQKGDIAEGYSVSREKKESFPLTVTSAQKNPTAFYLCASSMVNRGRSPLHFGNGTRLTVT.

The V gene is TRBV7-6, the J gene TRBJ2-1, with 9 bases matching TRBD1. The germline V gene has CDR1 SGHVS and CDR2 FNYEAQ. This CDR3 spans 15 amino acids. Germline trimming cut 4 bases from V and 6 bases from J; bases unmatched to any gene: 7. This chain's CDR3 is CASSSENRGLNEQFF. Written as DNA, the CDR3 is TGTGCCAGCAGCTCTGAAAACAGGGGGCTCAATGAGCAGTTCTTC.

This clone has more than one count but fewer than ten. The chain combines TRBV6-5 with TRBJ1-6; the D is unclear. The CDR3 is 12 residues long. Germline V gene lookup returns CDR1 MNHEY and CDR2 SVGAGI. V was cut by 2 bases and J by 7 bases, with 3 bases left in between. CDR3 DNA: TGTGCCAGCAGTTACATAAATTCACCCCTCCACTTT. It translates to CASSYINSPLHF.

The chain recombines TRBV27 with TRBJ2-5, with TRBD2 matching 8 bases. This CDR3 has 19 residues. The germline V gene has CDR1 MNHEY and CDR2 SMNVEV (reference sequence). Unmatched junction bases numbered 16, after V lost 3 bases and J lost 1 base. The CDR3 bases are TGTGCCAGCAGTTTCAAGGGTGTTAGCGGGGCTAGGAGCCAAGAGACCCAGTACTTC. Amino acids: CASSFKGVSGARSQETQYF.

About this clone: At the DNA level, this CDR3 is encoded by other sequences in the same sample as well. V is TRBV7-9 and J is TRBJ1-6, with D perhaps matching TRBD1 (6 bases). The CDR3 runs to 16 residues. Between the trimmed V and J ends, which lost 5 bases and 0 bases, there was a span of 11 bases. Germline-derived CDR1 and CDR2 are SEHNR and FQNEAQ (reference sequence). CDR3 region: CASSLGQSSYNSPLHF. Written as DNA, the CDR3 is TGTGCCAGCAGCCTTGGACAGAGCTCCTATAATTCACCCCTCCACTTT.

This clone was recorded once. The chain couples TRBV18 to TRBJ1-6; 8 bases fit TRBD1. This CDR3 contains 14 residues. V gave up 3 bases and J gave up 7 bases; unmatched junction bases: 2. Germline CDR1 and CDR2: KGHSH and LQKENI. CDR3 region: CASSPDRGNSPLHF. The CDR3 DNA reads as TGTGCCAGCTCACCCGACAGGGGAAATTCACCCCTCCACTTT.

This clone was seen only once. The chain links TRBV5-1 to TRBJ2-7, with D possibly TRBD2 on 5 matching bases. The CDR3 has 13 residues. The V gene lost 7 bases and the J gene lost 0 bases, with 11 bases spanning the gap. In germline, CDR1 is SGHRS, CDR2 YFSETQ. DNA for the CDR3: TGCGCCAGCTCTCCGGGAAGCTCCTACGAGCAGTACTTC. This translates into CASSPGSSYEQYF.

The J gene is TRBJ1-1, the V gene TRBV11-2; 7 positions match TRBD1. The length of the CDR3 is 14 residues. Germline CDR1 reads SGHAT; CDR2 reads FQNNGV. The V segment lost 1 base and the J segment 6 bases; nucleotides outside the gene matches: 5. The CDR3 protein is CASSLAYRGAEAFF. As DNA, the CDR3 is TGTGCCAGCAGCTTAGCCTACAGGGGAGCTGAAGCTTTCTTT.